A single TCR beta chain is shown here with its context. The sort gate was single viable CD3+CD4+CD8-CD45RO+ cells for memory CD4+ T cells. This record comes from a study of memory CD4+ T cells and cytomegalovirus serostatus. Assay used: immunoSEQ multiplex PCR; TCRdb lists only in-frame clones, some missing. The sample shows over 65,000 clones, about three quarters of them seen only once. Per the germline V gene, CDR1 is MDHEN and CDR2 is SYDVKM. Trimming pared 4 bases from V and 2 bases from J, leaving 11 bases between. The CDR3 has 14 residues. Sequences were obtained from memory CD4+ T cells from blood. The clonotype comes from an adult in good health and CMV-seropositive. The rearrangement joins TRBV28 to TRBJ1-1; D remains unclear. CDR3 nucleotides: TGTGCCAGCAGTTACCCCCGTGCTAACACTGAAGCTTTCTTT. It specifies CASSYPRANTEAFF.